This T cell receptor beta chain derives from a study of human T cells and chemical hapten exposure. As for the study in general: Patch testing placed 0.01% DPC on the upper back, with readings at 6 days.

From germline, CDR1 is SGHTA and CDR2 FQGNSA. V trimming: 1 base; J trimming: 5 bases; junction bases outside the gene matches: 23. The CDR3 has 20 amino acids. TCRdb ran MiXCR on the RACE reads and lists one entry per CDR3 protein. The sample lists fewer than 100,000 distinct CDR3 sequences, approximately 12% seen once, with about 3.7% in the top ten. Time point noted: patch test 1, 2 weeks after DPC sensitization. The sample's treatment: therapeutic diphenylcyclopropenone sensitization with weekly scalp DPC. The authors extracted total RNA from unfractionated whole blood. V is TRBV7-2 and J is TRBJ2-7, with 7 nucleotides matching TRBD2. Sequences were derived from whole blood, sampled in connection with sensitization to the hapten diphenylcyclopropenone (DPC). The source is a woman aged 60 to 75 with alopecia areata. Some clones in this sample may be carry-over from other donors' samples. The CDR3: CASSLGVGKKAGSARNEQYF. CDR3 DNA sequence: TGTGCCAGCAGCTTAGGGGTTGGCAAAAAAGCGGGGTCCGCTAGGAACGAGCAGTACTTC.